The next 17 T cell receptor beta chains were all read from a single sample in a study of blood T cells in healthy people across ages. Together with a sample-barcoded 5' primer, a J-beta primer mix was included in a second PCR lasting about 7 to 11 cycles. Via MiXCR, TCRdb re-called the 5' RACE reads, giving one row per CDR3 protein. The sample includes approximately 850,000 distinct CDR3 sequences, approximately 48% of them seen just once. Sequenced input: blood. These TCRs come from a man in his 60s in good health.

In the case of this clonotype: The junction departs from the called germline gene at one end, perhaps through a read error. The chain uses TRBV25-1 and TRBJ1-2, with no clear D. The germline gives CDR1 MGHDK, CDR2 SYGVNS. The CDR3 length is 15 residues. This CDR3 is CASSDGFWKNYGCTF. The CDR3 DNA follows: TGTGCCAGCAGTGATGGGTTTTGGAAAAACTATGGCTGCACCTTC.

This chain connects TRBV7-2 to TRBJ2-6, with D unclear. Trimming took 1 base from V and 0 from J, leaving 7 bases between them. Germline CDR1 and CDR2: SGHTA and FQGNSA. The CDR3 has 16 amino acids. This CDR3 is CASSLDPNSGANVLTF. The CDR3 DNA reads TGTGCCAGCAGCTTAGATCCGAACTCTGGGGCCAACGTCCTGACTTTC.

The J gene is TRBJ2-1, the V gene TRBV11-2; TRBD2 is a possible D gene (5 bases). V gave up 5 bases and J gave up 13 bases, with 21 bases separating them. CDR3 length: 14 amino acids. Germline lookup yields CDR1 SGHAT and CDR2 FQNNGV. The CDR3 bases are TGTGCCAGCAGCGTAGGGTCGGTGGGAGAGACCCAGTTCTTC. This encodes CASSVGSVGETQFF.

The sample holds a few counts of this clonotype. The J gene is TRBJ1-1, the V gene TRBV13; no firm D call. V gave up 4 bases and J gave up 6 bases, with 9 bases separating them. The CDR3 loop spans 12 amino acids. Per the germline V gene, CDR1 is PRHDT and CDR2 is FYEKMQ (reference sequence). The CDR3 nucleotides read TGTGCCAGCAGCTCCGAGGGCCCTGAAGCTTTCTTT. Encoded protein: CASSSEGPEAFF.

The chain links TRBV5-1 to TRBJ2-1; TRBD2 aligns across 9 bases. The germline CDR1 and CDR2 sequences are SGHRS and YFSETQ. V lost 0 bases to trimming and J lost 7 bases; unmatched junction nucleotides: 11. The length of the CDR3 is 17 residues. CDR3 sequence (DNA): TGCGCCAGCAGCTTGGTGGTTGCGCGGGGGGGAGCAAATGAGCAGTTCTTC. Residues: CASSLVVARGGANEQFF.

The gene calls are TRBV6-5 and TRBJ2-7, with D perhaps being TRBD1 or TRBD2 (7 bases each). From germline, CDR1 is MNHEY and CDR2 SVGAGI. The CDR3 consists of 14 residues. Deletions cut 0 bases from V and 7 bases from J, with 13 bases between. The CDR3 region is CASSYSPGGEEQYF. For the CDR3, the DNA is TGTGCCAGCAGTTACTCACCAGGGGGGGAAGAGCAGTACTTC.

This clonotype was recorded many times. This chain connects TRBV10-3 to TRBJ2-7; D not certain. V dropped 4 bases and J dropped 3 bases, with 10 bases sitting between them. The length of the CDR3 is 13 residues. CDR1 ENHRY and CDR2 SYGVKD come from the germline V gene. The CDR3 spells CAISVAVGYEQYF. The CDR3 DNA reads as TGTGCCATCAGTGTGGCGGTGGGCTACGAGCAGTACTTC.

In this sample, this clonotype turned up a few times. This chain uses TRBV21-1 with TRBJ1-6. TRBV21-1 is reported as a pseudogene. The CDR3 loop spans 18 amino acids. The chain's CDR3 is CASSKDTGHPPYNSPLHF. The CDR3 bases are TGTGCCAGCAGCAAAGATACGGGCCATCCCCCCTATAATTCACCCCTCCACTTT.

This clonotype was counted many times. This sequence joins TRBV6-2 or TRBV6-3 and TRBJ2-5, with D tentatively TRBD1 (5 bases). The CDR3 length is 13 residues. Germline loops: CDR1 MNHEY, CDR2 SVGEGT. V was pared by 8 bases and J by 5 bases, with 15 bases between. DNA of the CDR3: TGTGCCAGCGGTAGACCCGCAGGGGAGACCCAGTACTTC. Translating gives CASGRPAGETQYF.

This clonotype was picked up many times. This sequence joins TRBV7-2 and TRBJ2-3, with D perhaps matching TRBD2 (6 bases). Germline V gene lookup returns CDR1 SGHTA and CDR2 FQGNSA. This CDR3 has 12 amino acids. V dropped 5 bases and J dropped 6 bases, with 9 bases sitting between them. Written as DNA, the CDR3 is TGTGCCAGCAGCCGCCGGGGGGATACGCAGTATTTT. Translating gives CASSRRGDTQYF.

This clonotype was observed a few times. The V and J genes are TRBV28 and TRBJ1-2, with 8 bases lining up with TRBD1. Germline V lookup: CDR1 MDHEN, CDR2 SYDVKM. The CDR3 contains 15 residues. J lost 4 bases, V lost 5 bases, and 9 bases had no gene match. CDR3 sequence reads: CASSTRTGPTYGYTF. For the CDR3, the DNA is TGTGCCAGCAGTACCCGGACAGGGCCGACCTATGGCTACACCTTC.

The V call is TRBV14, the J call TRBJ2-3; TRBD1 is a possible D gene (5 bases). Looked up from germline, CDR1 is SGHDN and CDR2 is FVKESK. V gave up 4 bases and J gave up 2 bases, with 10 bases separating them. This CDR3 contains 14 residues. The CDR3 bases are TGTGCCAGCAGCCCGACAGATACCACAGATACGCAGTATTTT. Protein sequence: CASSPTDTTDTQYF.

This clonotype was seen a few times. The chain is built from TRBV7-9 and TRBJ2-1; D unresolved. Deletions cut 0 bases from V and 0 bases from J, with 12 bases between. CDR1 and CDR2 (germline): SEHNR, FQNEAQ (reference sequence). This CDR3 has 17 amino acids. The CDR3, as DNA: TGTGCCAGCAGCTTAGCGGGCCCCTCCCGCTCCTACAATGAGCAGTTCTTC. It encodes CASSLAGPSRSYNEQFF.

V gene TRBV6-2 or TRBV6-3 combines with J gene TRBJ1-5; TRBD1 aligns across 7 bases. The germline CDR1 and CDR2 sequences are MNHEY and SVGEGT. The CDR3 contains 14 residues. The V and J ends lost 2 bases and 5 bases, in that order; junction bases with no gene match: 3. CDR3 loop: CASSYHGTDQPQHF. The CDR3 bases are TGTGCCAGCAGTTACCACGGGACAGATCAGCCCCAGCATTTT.

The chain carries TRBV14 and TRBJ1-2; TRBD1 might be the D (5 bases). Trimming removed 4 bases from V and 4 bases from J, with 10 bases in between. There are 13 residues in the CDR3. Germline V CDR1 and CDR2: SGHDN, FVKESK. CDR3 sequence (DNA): TGTGCCAGCAGCCCGGGACGTCGCTATGGCTACACCTTC. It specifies CASSPGRRYGYTF.

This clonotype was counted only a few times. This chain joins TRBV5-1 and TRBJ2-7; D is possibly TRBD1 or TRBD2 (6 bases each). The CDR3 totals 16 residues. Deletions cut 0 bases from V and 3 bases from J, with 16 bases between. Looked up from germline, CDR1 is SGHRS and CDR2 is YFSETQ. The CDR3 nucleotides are TGCGCCAGCAGCTTGGCCGGGGGCGTCCGGGTCTACGAGCAGTACTTC. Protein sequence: CASSLAGGVRVYEQYF.

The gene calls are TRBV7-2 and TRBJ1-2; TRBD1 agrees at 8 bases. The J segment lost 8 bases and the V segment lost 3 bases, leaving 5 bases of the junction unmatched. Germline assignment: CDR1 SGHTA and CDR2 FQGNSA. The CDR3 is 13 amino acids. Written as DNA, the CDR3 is TGTGCCAGCAGCTTGACAGGGGTTATCGGCTACACCTTC. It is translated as CASSLTGVIGYTF.